This T cell receptor beta chain was sequenced in a study of cytomegalovirus exposure and HLA in healthy donors. Healthy bone marrow donors formed the donor group. Study outcomes and limitations: Association of a missense DCLRE1C variant with TCR beta V- and J-gene trimming was reported in a later analysis. In a later analysis, compared with equally common non-associated chains, HLA-associated beta chains were more expanded.

A multiplex PCR was run with 60 Vbeta primers and 13 Jbeta primers. TCRdb's copy holds only in-frame clones and misses some; the assay was immunoSEQ multiplex PCR. The table has around 130,000 clones, about 86% seen once; the top ten hold about 0.7%. Details on this clone: Its antigen remains unidentified.

Germline V gene lookup returns CDR1 SQVTM and CDR2 ANQGSEA. V shed 4 bases and J shed 1 base, with 7 bases lying between them. The CDR3 spans 12 residues. This TCR was sampled from a man between 18 and 29 years old in good health and CMV-seronegative. The J gene is TRBJ1-1, the V gene TRBV29-1; no definite D call. Sample: PBMCs. DNA of the CDR3: TGCAGCGTTGTTTGGCAGAACACTGAAGCTTTCTTT. Protein product: CSVVWQNTEAFF.